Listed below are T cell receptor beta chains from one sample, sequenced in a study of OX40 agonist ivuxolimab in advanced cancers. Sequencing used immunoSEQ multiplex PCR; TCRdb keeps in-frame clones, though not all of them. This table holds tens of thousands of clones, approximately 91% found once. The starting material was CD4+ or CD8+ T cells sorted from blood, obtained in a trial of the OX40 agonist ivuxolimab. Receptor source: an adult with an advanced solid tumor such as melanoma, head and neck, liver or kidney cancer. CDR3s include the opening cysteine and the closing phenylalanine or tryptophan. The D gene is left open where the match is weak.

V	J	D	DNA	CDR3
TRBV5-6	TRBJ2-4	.	TGTGCCAGCAGCTTACAGGGCACGCAGGCCTTC	CASSLQGTQAF
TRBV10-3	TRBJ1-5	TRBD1	TGTGCCATCAGGGCCGGACAGGAGGTATCTCAGCCCCAGCATTTT	CAIRAGQEVSQPQHF
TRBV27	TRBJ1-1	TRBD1	TGTGCCAGCAGTCCCACAGGGGGCGTCCGGCGCGAAGCTTTCTTT	CASSPTGGVRREAFF
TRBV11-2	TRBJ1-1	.	TGTGCCAGCAGCTTATTGGGTGCCACTGAAGCTTTCTTT	CASSLLGATEAFF
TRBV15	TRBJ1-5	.	TGTGCCACCAGCTGGGGCCGGGCGCAGCCCCAGCATTTT	CATSWGRAQPQHF
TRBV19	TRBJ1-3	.	TGTGCCAGTAGTACAAGGGCTCACTCTGGAAACACCATATATTTT	CASSTRAHSGNTIYF
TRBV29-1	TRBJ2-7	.	TGCAGCGTTGTTTGGGGCCACGAGCAGTACTTC	CSVVWGHEQYF
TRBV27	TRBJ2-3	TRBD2	TGTGCCAGCAGCCGGACTAGCGGGAGGGCCGTGACGCAGTATTTT	CASSRTSGRAVTQYF
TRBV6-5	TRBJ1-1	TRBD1	TGTGCCTCGGGACAGGGAGGTGAAGCTTTCTTT	CASGQGGEAFF
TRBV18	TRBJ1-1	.	TGTGCCAGCCACGGCCCTATGAGGAGGGTTGAAGCTTTCTTT	CASHGPMRRVEAFF